In this sample, the clone carrying this T cell receptor beta chain turned up once. The data are from a study of OX40 agonist ivuxolimab in advanced cancers. Trimming took 0 bases from V and 6 from J, leaving 15 bases between them. The CDR3 contains 16 residues. CDR1 is ENHRY, CDR2 SYGVKD, per germline. Sampled blood was obtained at baseline, cycle 4 day 1, and cycle 7 day 1. TCRdb's copy holds only in-frame clones and misses some; the assay was immunoSEQ multiplex PCR. The top ten clones hold 0.62% of a sample with approximately 60,000 clones, around 90% of them seen once. Sequenced material: CD4+ or CD8+ T cells sorted from blood, taken in a trial of the OX40 agonist ivuxolimab. The chain links TRBV10-3 to TRBJ2-1; D uncertain. The sequence was collected from an adult with an advanced solid tumor such as melanoma, head and neck, liver or kidney cancer. CDR3 protein: CAISESNAASGNEQFF. The CDR3 bases are TGTGCCATCAGTGAGTCGAATGCAGCGTCGGGCAATGAGCAGTTCTTC.